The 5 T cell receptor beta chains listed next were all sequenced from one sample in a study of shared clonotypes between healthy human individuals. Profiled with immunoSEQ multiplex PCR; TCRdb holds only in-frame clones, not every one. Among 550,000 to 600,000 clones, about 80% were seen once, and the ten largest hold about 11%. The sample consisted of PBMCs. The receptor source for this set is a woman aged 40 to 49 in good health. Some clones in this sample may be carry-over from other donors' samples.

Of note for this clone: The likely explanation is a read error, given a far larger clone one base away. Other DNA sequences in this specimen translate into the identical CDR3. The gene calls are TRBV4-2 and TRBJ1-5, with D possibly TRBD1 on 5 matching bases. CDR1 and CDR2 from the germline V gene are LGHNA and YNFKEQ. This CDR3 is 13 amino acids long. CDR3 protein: CASSQGDGQPQHF. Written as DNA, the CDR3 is TGTGCTAGCAGCCAAGGGGACGGTCAGCCCCAGCATTTT.

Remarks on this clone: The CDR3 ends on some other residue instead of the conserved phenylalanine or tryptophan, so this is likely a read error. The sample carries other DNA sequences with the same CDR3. CDR3 sequence (DNA): TGTGCCAGCAGCCCGGTCGTTCTGAGGGATGGCTACACCTCC. Its translation is CASSPVVLRDGYTS. V is TRBV7-2 and J is TRBJ1-2; D is ambiguous. CDR1 is SGHTA, CDR2 FQGNSA, per germline. This CDR3 contains 14 residues. With 5 bases removed from V and 6 bases from J, the gap between germline ends came to 16 bases.

CDR3 in DNA: TGTGCCAGCAGTACCGGACTAGCGGGACCCTCCTACGAGCAGTACTTC. Translating it yields CASSTGLAGPSYEQYF. The chain has TRBV2 and TRBJ2-7, with 12 nucleotides matching TRBD2. The germline V gene encodes CDR1 SNHLY and CDR2 FYNNEI. The junction had 5 bases not matched to a gene; V was cut back by 5 bases and J by 0 bases. This CDR3 contains 16 residues.

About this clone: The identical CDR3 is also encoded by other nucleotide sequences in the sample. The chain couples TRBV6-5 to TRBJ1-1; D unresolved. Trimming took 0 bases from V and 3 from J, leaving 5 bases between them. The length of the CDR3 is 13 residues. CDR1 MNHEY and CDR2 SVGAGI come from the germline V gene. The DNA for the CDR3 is TGTGCCAGCAGTTACTCCCGGTACACTGAAGCTTTCTTT. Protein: CASSYSRYTEAFF.

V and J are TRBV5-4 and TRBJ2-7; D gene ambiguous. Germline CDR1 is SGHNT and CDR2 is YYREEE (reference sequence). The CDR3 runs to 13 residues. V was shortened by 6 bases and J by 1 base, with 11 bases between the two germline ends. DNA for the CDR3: TGTGCCAGCAAAGACACTCGATCCTACGAGCAGTACTTC. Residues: CASKDTRSYEQYF. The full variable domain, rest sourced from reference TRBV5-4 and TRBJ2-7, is ETGVTQSPTHLIKTRGQQVTLRCSSQSGHNTVSWYQQALGQGPQFIFQYYREEENGRGNFPPRFSGLQFPNYSSELNVNALELDDSALYLCASKDTRSYEQYFGPGTRLTVT.